The 9 T cell receptor beta chains reported below all come from one sample, sequenced in a study of blood T cells in healthy people across ages. A sample-barcoded 5' primer and a J-beta primer mix were used in a second PCR of about 7 to 12 cycles. TCRdb itself ran the 5' RACE reads through MiXCR, one entry per CDR3 protein. The sample shows around 700,000 distinct CDR3 sequences, approximately 25% of them seen only once. A further study also used this sample, focusing on T cells of mothers and their children.

The specimen was blood. The receptors were gathered from a boy between 10 and 17 years old in good health.

In its sample, this clonotype was seen a few times. The genes are TRBV4-1 and TRBJ2-3; 8 bases are shared with TRBD2. This CDR3 contains 15 residues. V shed 5 bases, J shed 4 bases, and the junction held 8 bases outside the gene matches. Germline V gene data show CDR1 as MGHRA and CDR2 as YSYEKL. CDR3 protein: CASSRTSQGADTQYF. The CDR3 nucleotides read TGCGCCAGCAGCAGGACTAGCCAAGGGGCAGATACGCAGTATTTT.

This clonotype was observed a few times. The V and J genes are TRBV12-3 or TRBV12-4 and TRBJ2-1; D is undetermined. V lost 5 bases and J lost 5, with 7 bases in between. This CDR3 is built from 12 residues. Here the CDR3 DNA reads TGTGCCAGCAGTCCCAACAACAATGAGCAGTTCTTC. This codes for CASSPNNNEQFF.

This rearrangement joins TRBV10-3 to TRBJ2-1; D may be TRBD1 or TRBD2 (5 bases each). Trimming cost V 4 bases and J 2 bases, with 18 bases left between them. The length of the CDR3 is 17 residues. In germline, CDR1 is ENHRY, CDR2 SYGVKD. Here the CDR3 reads CAISGGREPLPYNEQFF. DNA for the CDR3: TGTGCCATCAGTGGGGGCCGGGAACCTCTTCCCTACAATGAGCAGTTCTTC.

The chain carries TRBV10-3 and TRBJ2-5; maybe TRBD1 (6 bases). CDR3 length: 14 residues. Germline loops: CDR1 ENHRY, CDR2 SYGVKD. V lost 3 bases and J lost 7, with 15 bases in between. CDR3 bases: TGTGCCATCAGTGACAGGGGCGAGGCTGGGACCCAGTACTTC. It translates to CAISDRGEAGTQYF.

The chain recombines TRBV7-8 with TRBJ2-7; D might be TRBD1 (6 bases). Matching the DNA end better, TRBJ2-5 makes the J call doubtful. CDR1 is SGHVS, CDR2 FQNEAQ, per germline. This CDR3 contains 14 residues. CDR3 coding DNA: TGTGCCAGCAGCCTCGGGGCGCAGGGGGAGACCCAGTACTTC. Its translation: CASSLGAQGETQYF.

This clonotype came up a few times. The chain carries TRBV11-1 and TRBJ2-1, with D maybe TRBD2 (5 bases). The germline CDR1 and CDR2 sequences are SGHAT and FQDESV (reference sequence). V was pared by 0 bases and J by 2 bases, with 11 bases between. The CDR3 is 16 residues long. The CDR3 DNA reads TGTGCCAGCAGCTTAGCGGGCCCGGGGACCTACAATGAGCAGTTCTTC. It codes for CASSLAGPGTYNEQFF.

CDR3 amino acids: CAISETMNTGELFF. CDR3 bases: TGTGCCATCAGTGAGACCATGAACACCGGGGAGCTGTTTTTT. The V call is TRBV10-3, the J call TRBJ2-2; D is ambiguous. The CDR3 totals 14 residues. Trimming removed 2 bases from V and 1 base from J, with 5 bases in between. CDR1 is ENHRY and CDR2 is SYGVKD in the germline V gene.

This clonotype came up once. This chain uses TRBV5-6 with TRBJ2-5, with TRBD2 as a possible D gene (6 bases). The J call may be mistaken, given a closer DNA end match to TRBJ2-7. This CDR3 is built from 12 residues. Germline V lookup: CDR1 SGHDT, CDR2 YYEEEE. CDR3 protein: CASSRFGGEQYF. The DNA of the CDR3 is TGTGCCAGCAGTAGATTCGGGGGCGAGCAGTACTTC.

There are a few counts of this clonotype. The chain has TRBV7-8 and TRBJ1-2; 7 positions agree with TRBD1. With 5 bases clipped from V and 4 bases from J, the junction kept 13 bases outside the gene matches. The CDR3 runs to 16 residues. Germline lookup yields CDR1 SGHVS and CDR2 FQNEAQ. DNA for the CDR3: TGTGCCAGCAGCCCACTGTGGGGCGGGGACAGCTATGGCTACACCTTC. Its protein product is CASSPLWGGDSYGYTF.